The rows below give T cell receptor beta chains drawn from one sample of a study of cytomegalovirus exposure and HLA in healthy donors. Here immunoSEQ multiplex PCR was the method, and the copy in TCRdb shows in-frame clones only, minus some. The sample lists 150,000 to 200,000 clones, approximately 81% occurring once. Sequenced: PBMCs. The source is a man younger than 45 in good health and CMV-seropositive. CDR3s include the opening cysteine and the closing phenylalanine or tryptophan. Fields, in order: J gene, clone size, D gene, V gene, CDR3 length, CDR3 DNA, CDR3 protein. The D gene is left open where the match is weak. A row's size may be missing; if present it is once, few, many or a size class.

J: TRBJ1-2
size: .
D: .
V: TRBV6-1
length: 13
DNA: TGTGCCAGCAGTGCGGTAGGGGGTGATGGCTACACCTTC
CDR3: CASSAVGGDGYTF

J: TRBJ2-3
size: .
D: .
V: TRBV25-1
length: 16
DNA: TGTGCCAGCAGTGAATGGGTGGGGGAGGAGGAGGATACGCAGTATTTT
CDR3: CASSEWVGEEEDTQYF

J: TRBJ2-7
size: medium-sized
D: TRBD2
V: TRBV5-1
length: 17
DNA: TGCGCCAGCAGCTTGAAAAGCGGGGGCCCTAGCTCCTACGAGCAGTACTTC
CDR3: CASSLKSGGPSSYEQYF

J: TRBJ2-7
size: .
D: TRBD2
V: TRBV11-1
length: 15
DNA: TGTGCCAGCAGTCGGGAGGGCGCGACCCTAGGGGAGCAGTACTTC
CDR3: CASSREGATLGEQYF

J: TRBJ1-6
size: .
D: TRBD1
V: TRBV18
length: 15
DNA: TGTGCCAGCTCACTGTTTGACAGGGACAATTCACCCCTCCACTTT
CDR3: CASSLFDRDNSPLHF

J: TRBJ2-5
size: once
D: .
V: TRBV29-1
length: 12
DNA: TGCAGCGTTGTATCGGGGGAGGAGACCCAGTACTTC
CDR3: CSVVSGEETQYF

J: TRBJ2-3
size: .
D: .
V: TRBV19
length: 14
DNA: TGTGCCAGTAGCAACGAGGGGGTCACAGATACGCAGTATTTT
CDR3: CASSNEGVTDTQYF

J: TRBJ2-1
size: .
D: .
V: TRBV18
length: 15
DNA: TGTGCCAGCTCACCCTTCGAGGGGGTCGGCGATGAGCAGTTCTTC
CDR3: CASSPFEGVGDEQFF

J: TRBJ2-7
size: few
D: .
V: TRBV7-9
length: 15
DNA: TGTGCCAGCAGCTTAGGCAGGGTCAGCTCCTACGAGCAGTACTTC
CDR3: CASSLGRVSSYEQYF

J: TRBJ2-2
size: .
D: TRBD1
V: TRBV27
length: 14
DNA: TGTGCCAGCAGTTCTACAGGGGTGGGCGGGGAGCTGTTTTTT
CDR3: CASSSTGVGGELFF

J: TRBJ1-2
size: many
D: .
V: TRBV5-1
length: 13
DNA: TGCGCCAGCAGTGAGGGCAAGGACTATGGCTACACCTTC
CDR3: CASSEGKDYGYTF

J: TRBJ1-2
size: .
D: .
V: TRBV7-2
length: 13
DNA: TGTGCCAGCAGCCTTGACAGGACTGGGGGCTACACCTTC
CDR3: CASSLDRTGGYTF

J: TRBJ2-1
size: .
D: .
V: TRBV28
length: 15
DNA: TGTGCCAGCAGTTTCCGCCTGCGCTCCTACAATGAGCAGTTCTTC
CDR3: CASSFRLRSYNEQFF

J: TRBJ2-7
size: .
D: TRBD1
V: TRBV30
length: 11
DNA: TGTGCCTTCGGACAGGTGGACGAGCAGTACTTC
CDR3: CAFGQVDEQYF

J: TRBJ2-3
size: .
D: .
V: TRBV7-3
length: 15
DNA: TGTGCCAGCCGTTCAAGCGGAGGGGGCACAGATACGCAGTATTTT
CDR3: CASRSSGGGTDTQYF

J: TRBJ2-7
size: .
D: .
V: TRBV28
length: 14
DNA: TGTGCCAGCACTTCGAGGGCTACGTCCTACGAGCAGTACTTC
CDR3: CASTSRATSYEQYF

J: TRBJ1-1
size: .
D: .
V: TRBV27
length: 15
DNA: TGTGCCAGCAGTTTACTCCCAGGGGCGGTTACTGAAGCTTTCTTT
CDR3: CASSLLPGAVTEAFF

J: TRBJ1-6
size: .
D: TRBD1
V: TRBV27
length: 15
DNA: TGTGCCAGCAGTCTCCTGACAGGGTTAGGTTCACCCCTCCACTTT
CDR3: CASSLLTGLGSPLHF

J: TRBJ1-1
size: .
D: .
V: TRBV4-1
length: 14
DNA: TGCGCCAGCAGACCCCCGGGACAGAACACTGAAGCTTTCTTT
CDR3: CASRPPGQNTEAFF

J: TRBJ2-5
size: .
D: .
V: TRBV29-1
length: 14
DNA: TGCAGCGTTGACAGGGGAGAGGACCAAGAGACCCAGTACTTC
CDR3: CSVDRGEDQETQYF

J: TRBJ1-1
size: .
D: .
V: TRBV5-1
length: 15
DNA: TGCGCCAGCAGCTTTGTGGGGGCTCGGAACACTGAAGCTTTCTTT
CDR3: CASSFVGARNTEAFF

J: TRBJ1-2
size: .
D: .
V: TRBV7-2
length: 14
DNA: TGTGCCAGCAGCCCCCAGCGGGAAAGTTATGGCTACACCTTC
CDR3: CASSPQRESYGYTF

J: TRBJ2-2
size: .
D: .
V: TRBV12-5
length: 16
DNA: TGTGCTAGTGGTTTATCGGCTGGGGGGTTTTCCGGGGAGCTGTTTTTT
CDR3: CASGLSAGGFSGELFF

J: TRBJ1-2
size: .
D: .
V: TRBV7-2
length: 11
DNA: TGTGCCAGCAGCCAAAACTATGGCTACACCTTC
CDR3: CASSQNYGYTF

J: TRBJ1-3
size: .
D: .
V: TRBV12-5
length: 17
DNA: TGTGCTAGTGGTTTGGTACTAGGAGCGAACGCTCCTAACACCATATATTTT
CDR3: CASGLVLGANAPNTIYF

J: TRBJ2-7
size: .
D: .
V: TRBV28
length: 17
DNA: TGTGCCAGCAGTTTATGGGCTACGGGTTCCCACTACTACGAGCAGTACTTC
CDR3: CASSLWATGSHYYEQYF

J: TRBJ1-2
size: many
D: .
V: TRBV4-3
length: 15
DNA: TGCGCCAGCAGCCAAGAGGGACTATCCGACCCTGGCTACACCTTC
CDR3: CASSQEGLSDPGYTF

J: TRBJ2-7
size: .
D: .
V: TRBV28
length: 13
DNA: TGTGCCAGCAGTTTATCGTTCCTCCACGAGCAGTACTTC
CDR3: CASSLSFLHEQYF

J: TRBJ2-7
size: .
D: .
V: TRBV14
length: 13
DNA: TGTGCCAGCAGCCAAGTTGCGGGAACCGAGCAGTACTTC
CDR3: CASSQVAGTEQYF

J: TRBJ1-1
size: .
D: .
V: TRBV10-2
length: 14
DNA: TGCGCCAGCAGTGAGGGAGGTGGGTACACTGAAGCTTTCTTT
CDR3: CASSEGGGYTEAFF

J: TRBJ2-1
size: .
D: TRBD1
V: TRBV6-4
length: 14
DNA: TGTGCCACTAAAAAGGGACAGGGGGCGAATGAGCAGTTCTTC
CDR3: CATKKGQGANEQFF

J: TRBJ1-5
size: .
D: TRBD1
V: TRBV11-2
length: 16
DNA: TGTGCCAGCAGCTTAGAGGACAGGGGAAGCAATCAGCCCCAGCATTTT
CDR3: CASSLEDRGSNQPQHF

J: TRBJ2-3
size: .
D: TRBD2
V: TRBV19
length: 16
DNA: TGTGCCAGTAGTCCCCGGGGCGGGAGGGCCACAGATACGCAGTATTTT
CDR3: CASSPRGGRATDTQYF

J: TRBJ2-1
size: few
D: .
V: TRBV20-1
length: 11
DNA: TGCAGTGCTAGATTAAACAATGAGCAGTTCTTC
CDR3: CSARLNNEQFF

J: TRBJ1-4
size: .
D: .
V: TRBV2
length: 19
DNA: TGTGCCAGCAGTGAACTATCGGCTGGGTTTCAGGAAACTAATGAAAAACTGTTTTTT
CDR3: CASSELSAGFQETNEKLFF

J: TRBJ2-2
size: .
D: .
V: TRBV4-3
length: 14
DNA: TGCGCCAGCAGCCATTATGCCAGGGAAGGGGAGCTGTTTTTT
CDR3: CASSHYAREGELFF

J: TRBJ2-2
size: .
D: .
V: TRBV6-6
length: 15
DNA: TGTGCCAGCAGGATCCCGGGGTCCGGGTCGGGGGAGCTGTTTTTT
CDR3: CASRIPGSGSGELFF

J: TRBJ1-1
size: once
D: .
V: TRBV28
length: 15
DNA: TGTGCCAGCAGTTTATGGGGCGGGCGGGGGGCTGAAGCTTTCTTT
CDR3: CASSLWGGRGAEAFF